This is a list of T cell receptor beta chains from one sample in a study of vaccination effects on CD4 cells after COVID-19. Measured with immunoSEQ multiplex PCR; TCRdb has only the in-frame clones, and not every one. The sample contains about 33,000 clones, approximately 78% of which appear only once. For these TCRs, the target antigens are not known. Sequenced here: CD4+ T cells from PBMCs cultured with HCoV-NL63 spike peptides, sampled after COVID-19 vaccination. These receptors all come from a human donor who received a COVID-19 vaccine. Some clones in this sample may be carry-over from other donors' samples. Each CDR3 is given with its conserved first and last residue. D genes are given only for firm matches. A row's size may be missing; if present it is once, few, many or a size class.

j_gene	v_gene	abundance	d_gene	CDR3nt	CDR3aa
TRBJ2-1	TRBV2	-	-	TGTGCCAGCATGGCTCGGATGGGGGGCCGCAATGAGCAGTTCTTC	CASMARMGGRNEQFF
TRBJ1-5	TRBV28	-	-	TGTGCCAGCAGCCCCGTGAGGGGGAATCAGCCCCAGCATTTT	CASSPVRGNQPQHF
TRBJ1-2	TRBV6-5	-	-	TGTGCCAGCAGTTACGGAGCGTCGGTTGGAAACTATGGCTACACCTTC	CASSYGASVGNYGYTF
TRBJ2-5	TRBV24-1	-	-	TGTGCCACCAGTGATCGGGGACTTCTGGAGGGGGAGACCCAGTACTTC	CATSDRGLLEGETQYF
TRBJ2-3	TRBV3-1/TRBV3-2	-	-	TGTGCCAGCAGCCTCTCCGGGACCAAAAAGTATTTT	CASSLSGTKKYF
TRBJ1-5	TRBV4-1	-	-	TGCGCCAGCAGCCAAGATTGGGCTTCCCGTAATCAGCCCCAGCATTTT	CASSQDWASRNQPQHF
TRBJ1-2	TRBV19	-	-	TGTGCCAGTAGTACTGACAGAAGACCCTATGGCTACACCTTC	CASSTDRRPYGYTF
TRBJ2-2	TRBV5-1	-	-	TGCGCCAGCAGCTTTAACAGGGACACCGGGGAGCTGTTTTTT	CASSFNRDTGELFF
TRBJ1-4	TRBV7-9	-	TRBD1	TGTGCCAGCAGCCAAGGACAGGGAAATGAAAAACTGTTTTTT	CASSQGQGNEKLFF
TRBJ1-5	TRBV4-1	-	-	TGCGCCAGCAGCCGTCAGGGGCAAAATCAGCCCCAGCATTTT	CASSRQGQNQPQHF
TRBJ1-2	TRBV20-1	-	-	TGCAGTGCTAGTTCCGACAGAAGTAACTATGGCTACACCTTC	CSASSDRSNYGYTF
TRBJ1-4	TRBV18	-	-	TGTGCCAGCTCACCAACATCGGGTAATGAAAAACTGTTTTTT	CASSPTSGNEKLFF
TRBJ2-2	TRBV30	-	-	TGTGCCTGGAGTGTAAGAATAGGACAACAGAACACCGGGGAGCTGTTTTTT	CAWSVRIGQQNTGELFF
TRBJ2-1	TRBV30	-	-	TGTGCCTGGACTGCGGCAGGGAGGAATGAGCAGTTCTTC	CAWTAAGRNEQFF
TRBJ2-2	TRBV4-1	-	-	TGCGCCAGCAGCCGGGACGGCGGGGTGGACACCGGGGAGCTGTTTTTT	CASSRDGGVDTGELFF
TRBJ1-2	TRBV5-1	few	-	TGCGCCAGCAGCCACGGACAAAACTATGGCTACACCTTC	CASSHGQNYGYTF
TRBJ1-3	TRBV7-9	-	-	TGTGCCAGCAGCGAGAACGTTGGAAACACCATATATTTT	CASSENVGNTIYF
TRBJ1-2	TRBV6-5	-	TRBD1	TGTGCCAGCAGTTACGGAGGACAGGGACGTGGCTACACCTTC	CASSYGGQGRGYTF
TRBJ1-2	TRBV5-1	few	-	TGCGCCAGCAGCTTGGGTCAGGGGCTCTATGGCTACACCTTC	CASSLGQGLYGYTF
TRBJ2-3	TRBV5-1	-	-	TGCGCCAGCAAACAGAGTTATAGCACAGATACGCAGTATTTT	CASKQSYSTDTQYF
TRBJ1-6	TRBV28	-	-	TGTGCCAGCAGCTCCGATTGGGCCCGTGGTCACTTT	CASSSDWARGHF
TRBJ1-1	TRBV16	once	-	TGTGCCAGCAGCCTACGTGATGTGGGCACTGAAGCTTTCTTT	CASSLRDVGTEAFF
TRBJ2-4	TRBV4-3	once	-	TGCGCCAGCAGCCAAGAGTTGACTGTTAAAAACATTCAGTACTTC	CASSQELTVKNIQYF
TRBJ2-3	TRBV6-2/TRBV6-3	-	TRBD2	TGTGCCAGCAGCGACCCGGGACTAGGGAGCACAGATACGCAGTATTTT	CASSDPGLGSTDTQYF
TRBJ1-2	TRBV7-9	few	TRBD1	TGTGCCAGCAGCCCAAATACAGGGGCTAACTATGGCTACACCTTC	CASSPNTGANYGYTF
TRBJ2-1	TRBV5-1	-	TRBD1	TGCGCCAGCAGCCCGCCAGTCGGGACAGGGGATGATAATGAGCAGTTCTTC	CASSPPVGTGDDNEQFF
TRBJ1-5	TRBV6-5	-	-	TGTGCCAGCAGTTACCCAGGACTCAATCAGCCCCAGCATTTT	CASSYPGLNQPQHF
TRBJ2-1	TRBV3-1/TRBV3-2	-	TRBD1	TGTGCCAGCAGCCAAGGCAGGGGACAGTACAATGAGCAGTTCTTC	CASSQGRGQYNEQFF
TRBJ1-1	TRBV7-2	-	-	TGTGCCAGCAGCGTCACCGTCGGGGGGCACACTGAAGCTTTCTTT	CASSVTVGGHTEAFF
TRBJ2-1	TRBV2	-	-	TGTGCCAGCAGTGATCTTTCTCCCTCCTACAATGAGCAGTTCTTC	CASSDLSPSYNEQFF
TRBJ1-1	TRBV5-1	-	-	TGCGCCAGCAGCTTCAGCGCCAGCTTGAACACTGAAGCTTTCTTT	CASSFSASLNTEAFF
TRBJ1-1	TRBV6-2/TRBV6-3	-	-	TGTGCCAGCAGTCGGGACGACACTGAAGCTTTCTTT	CASSRDDTEAFF
TRBJ2-2	TRBV24-1	few	-	TGTGCCACCAGTGACCGCGGACGTTACACCGGGGAGCTGTTTTTT	CATSDRGRYTGELFF
TRBJ1-2	TRBV6-6	-	TRBD1	TGTGCCAGCACAGGGGACAGGGCCTATGGCTACACCTTC	CASTGDRAYGYTF
TRBJ2-2	TRBV5-1	-	-	TGCGCCAGCCTGAGAGGGGACGCGAACACCGGGGAGCTGTTTTTT	CASLRGDANTGELFF
TRBJ1-2	TRBV9	once	-	TGTGCCAGCAGCGCCGGGAGTTTCACTAACTATGGCTACACCTTC	CASSAGSFTNYGYTF
TRBJ1-2	TRBV20-1	-	-	TGCAGTGCTAGTGGTTATGGTATGGGCTACACCTTC	CSASGYGMGYTF
TRBJ2-2	TRBV6-2/TRBV6-3	once	-	TGTGCCAGCAGCCGCGTCCCAGGGTTCGCGAACACCGGGGAGCTGTTTTTT	CASSRVPGFANTGELFF
TRBJ1-5	TRBV10-2	-	-	TGCGCCAGCACCTCCTTGGGGCCTCAGCCCCAGCATTTT	CASTSLGPQPQHF
TRBJ1-4	TRBV7-9	-	TRBD1	TGTGCCAGCAGCAACAGGGGGCTGGTTGAAAAACTGTTTTTT	CASSNRGLVEKLFF
TRBJ2-3	TRBV5-5	-	-	TGTGCCAGCAACTTGGGGGACACAGATACGCAGTATTTT	CASNLGDTDTQYF
TRBJ1-6	TRBV27	-	-	TGTGCCAGCAGTCCCCCGAGGGATAATTCACCCCTCCACTTT	CASSPPRDNSPLHF
TRBJ1-6	TRBV9	-	-	TGTGCCAGCAGCGTAGCTTCGGGAATCGATTCACCCCTCCACTTT	CASSVASGIDSPLHF
TRBJ1-1	TRBV12-5	-	-	TGTGCTAGTGGTTTAAGGGGCCTCATGAACACTGAAGCTTTCTTT	CASGLRGLMNTEAFF
TRBJ2-5	TRBV9	-	TRBD2	TGTGCCAGCAGCGTCGGAACTCTAGCGGGGGCCGAGACCCAGTACTTC	CASSVGTLAGAETQYF
TRBJ1-4	TRBV28	-	-	TGTGCCAGCAGTGCCATGGGGAGGGGTCTAAATGAAAAACTGTTTTTT	CASSAMGRGLNEKLFF
TRBJ1-1	TRBV29-1	-	-	TGCAGCGTTGCGGTGGGGCAGGGAGGCACTGAAGCTTTCTTT	CSVAVGQGGTEAFF
TRBJ1-1	TRBV6-5	-	-	TGTGCCAGCAGTTACAAAGCCGGTGAAGCTTTCTTT	CASSYKAGEAFF
TRBJ2-2	TRBV3-1/TRBV3-2	few	-	TGTGCCAGCAGCCACCTCGTAGTCGGCGGGGAGCTGTTTTTT	CASSHLVVGGELFF
TRBJ1-1	TRBV12-5	-	-	TGTGCTAGTGGTACGGGTGGCGGGACTGAAGCTTTCTTT	CASGTGGGTEAFF
TRBJ2-3	TRBV30	-	-	TGTGCCTGGAGTAAGACGGCAGATACGCAGTATTTT	CAWSKTADTQYF
TRBJ2-3	TRBV27	-	-	TGTGCCACCAACAGCCCAGGGGAGTCAGATACGCAGTATTTT	CATNSPGESDTQYF
TRBJ1-2	TRBV2	-	-	TGTGCCAGCCGGAGAAGGGGCGCCGACTATGGCTACACCTTC	CASRRRGADYGYTF
TRBJ1-4	TRBV6-2/TRBV6-3	-	-	TGTGCCAGCAGTTACTCGAAATACGGAAATAATGAAAAACTGTTTTTT	CASSYSKYGNNEKLFF
TRBJ2-5	TRBV5-4	-	-	TGTGCCAGCAGCTTGGTTTTTTCCGAGACCCAGTACTTC	CASSLVFSETQYF